One T cell receptor beta chain is described in this entry. As yet, its antigen is unknown. The assay was immunoSEQ multiplex PCR, and TCRdb's table has in-frame clones only and misses some. The table lists a few million clones, 93% of them singletons. CD45RO-negative, CCR7-selected cells formed the naive CD8 fraction, which excluded terminally differentiated effector memory CD45RA+ cells. This entry belongs to a study of shared clonotypes between healthy human individuals. Study-level points and caveats: Some clonotypes were shared by all four sorted-subset donors, while others were not shared. The non-shared ones had lower generation probabilities than the shared ones.

CDR1 and CDR2 (germline): MNHEY, SMNVEV (reference sequence). Trimming cost V 6 bases and J 3 bases; bases outside gene matches: 8. The CDR3 is made up of 15 amino acids. This TCR was sampled from a man aged 18 to 29 in good health. Some clones in this sample may be carry-over from other donors' samples. The chain joins TRBV27 to TRBJ2-7; 10 nucleotides agree with TRBD2. The sample comprised naive CD8+ T cells from PBMCs. The CDR3 nucleotides read TGTGCCAGCAGCCACCCCCTAGCGGGGGTCTACGAGCAGTACTTC. This codes for CASSHPLAGVYEQYF.